This record covers a single T cell receptor beta chain. This entry belongs to a study of shared clonotypes between healthy human individuals. Generated by immunoSEQ multiplex PCR, the TCRdb table keeps only in-frame clones and is missing some. The sample consists of approximately 1.5 million clones, about 98.5% of them appearing once. Germline CDR1 MDHEN, CDR2 SYDVKM. Trimming cost V 5 bases and J 3 bases, with 18 bases left between them. CDR3 length equals 16 residues. The V gene is TRBV28, the J gene TRBJ2-3, with a possible D match to TRBD2 (7 bases). Sample: naive CD4+ T cells sorted from blood. The subset is: CD45RA+ positively selected. The receptor comes from a young man in good health. CDR3 sequence: CASSPQTGRVTDTQYF. The CDR3 DNA follows: TGTGCCAGCAGTCCGCAAACAGGGAGGGTAACAGATACGCAGTATTTT.